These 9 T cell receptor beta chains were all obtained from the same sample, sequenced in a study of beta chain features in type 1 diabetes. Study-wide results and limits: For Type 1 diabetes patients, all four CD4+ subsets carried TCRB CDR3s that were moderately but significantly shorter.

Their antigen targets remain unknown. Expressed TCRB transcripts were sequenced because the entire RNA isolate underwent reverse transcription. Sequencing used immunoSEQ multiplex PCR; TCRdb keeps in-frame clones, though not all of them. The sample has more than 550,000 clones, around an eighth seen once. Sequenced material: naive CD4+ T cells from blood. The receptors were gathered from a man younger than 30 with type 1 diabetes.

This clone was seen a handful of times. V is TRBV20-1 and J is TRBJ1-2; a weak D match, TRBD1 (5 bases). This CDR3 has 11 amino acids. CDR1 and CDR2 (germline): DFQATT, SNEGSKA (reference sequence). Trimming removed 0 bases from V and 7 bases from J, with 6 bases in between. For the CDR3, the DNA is TGCAGTGCTAGAGACAGGGCTGGCTACACCTTC. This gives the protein CSARDRAGYTF.

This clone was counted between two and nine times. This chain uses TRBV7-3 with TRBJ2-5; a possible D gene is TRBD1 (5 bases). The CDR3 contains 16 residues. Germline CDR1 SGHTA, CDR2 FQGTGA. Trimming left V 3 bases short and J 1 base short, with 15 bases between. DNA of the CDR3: TGTGCCAGCAGCTTCTCTTACCAGGGTCGCCAAGAGACCCAGTACTTC. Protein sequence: CASSFSYQGRQETQYF.

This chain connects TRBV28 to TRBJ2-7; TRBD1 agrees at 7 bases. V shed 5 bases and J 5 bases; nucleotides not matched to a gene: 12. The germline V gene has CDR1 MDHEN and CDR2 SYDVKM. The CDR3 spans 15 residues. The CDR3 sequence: CASSPWGDRDHEQYF. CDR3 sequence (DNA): TGTGCCAGCAGTCCGTGGGGCGACAGGGACCACGAGCAGTACTTC.

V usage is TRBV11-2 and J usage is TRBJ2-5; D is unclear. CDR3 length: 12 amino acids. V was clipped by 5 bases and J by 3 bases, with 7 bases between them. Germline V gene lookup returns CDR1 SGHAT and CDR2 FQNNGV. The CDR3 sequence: CASSVQEETQYF. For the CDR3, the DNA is TGTGCCAGCAGCGTGCAGGAAGAGACCCAGTACTTC.

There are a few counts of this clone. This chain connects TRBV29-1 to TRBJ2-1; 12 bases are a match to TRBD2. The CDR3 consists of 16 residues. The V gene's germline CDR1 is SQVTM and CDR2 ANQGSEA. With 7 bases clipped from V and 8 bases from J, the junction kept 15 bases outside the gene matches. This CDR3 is CSGFLRLAGVRDEQFF. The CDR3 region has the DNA TGCAGCGGTTTTCTCAGACTAGCGGGAGTACGGGATGAGCAGTTCTTC.

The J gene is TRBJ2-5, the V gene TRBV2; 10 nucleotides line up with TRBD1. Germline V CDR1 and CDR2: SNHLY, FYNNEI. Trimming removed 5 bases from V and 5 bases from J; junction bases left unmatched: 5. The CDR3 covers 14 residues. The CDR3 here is CASSTDRGSETQYF. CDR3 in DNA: TGTGCCAGCAGTACGGACAGGGGGAGCGAGACCCAGTACTTC.

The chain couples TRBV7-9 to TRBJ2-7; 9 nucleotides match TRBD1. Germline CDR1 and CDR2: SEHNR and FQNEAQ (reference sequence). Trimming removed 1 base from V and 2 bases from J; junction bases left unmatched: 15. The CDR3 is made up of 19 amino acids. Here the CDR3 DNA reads TGTGCCAGCAGCTTAGTGAATACTTTCCGGGACAGGGCGACCTACGAGCAGTACTTC. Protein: CASSLVNTFRDRATYEQYF.

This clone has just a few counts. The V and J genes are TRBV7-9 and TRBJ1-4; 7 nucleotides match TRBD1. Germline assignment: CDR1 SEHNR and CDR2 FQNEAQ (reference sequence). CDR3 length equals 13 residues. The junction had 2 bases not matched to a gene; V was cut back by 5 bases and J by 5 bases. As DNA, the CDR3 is TGTGCCAGCAGCAGGGGACAGAATGAAAAACTGTTTTTT. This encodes CASSRGQNEKLFF.

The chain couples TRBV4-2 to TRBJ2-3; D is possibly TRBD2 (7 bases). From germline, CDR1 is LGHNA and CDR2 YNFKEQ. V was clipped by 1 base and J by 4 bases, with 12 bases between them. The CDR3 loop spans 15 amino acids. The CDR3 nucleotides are TGTGCCAGCAGCCAAGTGCTGGGGGGGCCAGATACGCAGTATTTT. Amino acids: CASSQVLGGPDTQYF.